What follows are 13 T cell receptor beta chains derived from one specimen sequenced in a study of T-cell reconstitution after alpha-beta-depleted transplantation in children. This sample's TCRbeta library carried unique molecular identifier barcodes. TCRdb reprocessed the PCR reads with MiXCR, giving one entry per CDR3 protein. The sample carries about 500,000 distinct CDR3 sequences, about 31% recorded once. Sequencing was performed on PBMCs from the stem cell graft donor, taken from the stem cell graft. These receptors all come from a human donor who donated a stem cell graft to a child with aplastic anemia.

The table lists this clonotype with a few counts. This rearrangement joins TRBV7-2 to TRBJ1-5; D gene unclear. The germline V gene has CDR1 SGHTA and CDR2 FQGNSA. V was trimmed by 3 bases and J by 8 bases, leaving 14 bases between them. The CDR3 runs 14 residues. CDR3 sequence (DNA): TGTGCCAGCAGCTTGGAGTCTTCGGTCGAGCCCCAGCATTTT. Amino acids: CASSLESSVEPQHF.

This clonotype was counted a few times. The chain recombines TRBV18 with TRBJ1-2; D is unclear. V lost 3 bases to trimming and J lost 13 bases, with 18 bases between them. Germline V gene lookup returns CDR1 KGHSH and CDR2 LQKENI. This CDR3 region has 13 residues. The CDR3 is CASSPNFLRVTTF. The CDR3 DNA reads TGTGCCAGCTCACCTAACTTCTTGAGGGTTACCACCTTC.

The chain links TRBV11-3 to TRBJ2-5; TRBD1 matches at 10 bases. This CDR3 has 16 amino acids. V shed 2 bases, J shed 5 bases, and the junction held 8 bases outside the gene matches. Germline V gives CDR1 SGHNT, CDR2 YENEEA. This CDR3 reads CASSLPRDRGRETQYF. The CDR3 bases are TGTGCCAGCAGCTTACCCCGGGACAGGGGACGGGAGACCCAGTACTTC.

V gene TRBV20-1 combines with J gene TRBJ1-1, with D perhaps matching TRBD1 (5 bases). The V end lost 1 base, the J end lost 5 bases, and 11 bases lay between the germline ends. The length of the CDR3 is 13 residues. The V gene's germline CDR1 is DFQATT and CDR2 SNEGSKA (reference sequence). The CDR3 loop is CSARGYGGTEAFF. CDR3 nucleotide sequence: TGCAGTGCTAGAGGCTACGGGGGGACTGAAGCTTTCTTT.

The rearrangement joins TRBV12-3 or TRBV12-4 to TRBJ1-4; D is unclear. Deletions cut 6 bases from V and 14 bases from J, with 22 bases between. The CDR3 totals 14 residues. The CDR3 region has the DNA TGTGCCAGCAGGCCCCGGGAGGCCCGGGGTGAGCTGTTTTTT. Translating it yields CASRPREARGELFF.

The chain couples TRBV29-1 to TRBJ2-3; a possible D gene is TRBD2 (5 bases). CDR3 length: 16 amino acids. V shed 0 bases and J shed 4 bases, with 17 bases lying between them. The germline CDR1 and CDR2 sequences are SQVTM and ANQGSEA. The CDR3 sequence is CSVEDQFSGRSDTQYF. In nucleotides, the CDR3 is TGCAGCGTTGAAGATCAGTTCTCGGGAAGGTCAGATACGCAGTATTTT.

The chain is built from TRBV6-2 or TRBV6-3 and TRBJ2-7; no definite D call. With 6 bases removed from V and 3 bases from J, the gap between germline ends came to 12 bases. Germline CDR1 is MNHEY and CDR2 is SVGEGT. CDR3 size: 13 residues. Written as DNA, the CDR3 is TGTGCCAGCAGGCCTTGGACCGGCTACGAGCAGTACGTC. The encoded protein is CASRPWTGYEQYV.

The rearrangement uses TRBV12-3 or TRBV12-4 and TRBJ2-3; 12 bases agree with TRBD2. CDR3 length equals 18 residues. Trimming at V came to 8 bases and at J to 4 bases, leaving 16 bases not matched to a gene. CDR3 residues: CASGKSSGRANRADTQYF. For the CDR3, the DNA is TGTGCCAGCGGAAAATCTAGCGGGAGGGCCAATCGCGCAGATACGCAGTATTTT.

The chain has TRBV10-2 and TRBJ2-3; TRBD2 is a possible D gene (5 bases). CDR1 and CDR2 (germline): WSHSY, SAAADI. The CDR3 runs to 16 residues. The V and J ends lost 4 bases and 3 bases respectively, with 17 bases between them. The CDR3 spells CASSGAGLLGTDTQYF. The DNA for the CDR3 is TGCGCCAGCAGTGGCGCGGGCCTCCTAGGGACAGATACGCAGTATTTT.

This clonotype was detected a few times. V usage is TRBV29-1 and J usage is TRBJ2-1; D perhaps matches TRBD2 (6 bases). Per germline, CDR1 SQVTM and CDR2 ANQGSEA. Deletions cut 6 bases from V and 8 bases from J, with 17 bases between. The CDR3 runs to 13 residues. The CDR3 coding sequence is TGCAGCGTGGCAGCGGGCCAGGGCTATGAGCAGTTCTTC. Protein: CSVAAGQGYEQFF.

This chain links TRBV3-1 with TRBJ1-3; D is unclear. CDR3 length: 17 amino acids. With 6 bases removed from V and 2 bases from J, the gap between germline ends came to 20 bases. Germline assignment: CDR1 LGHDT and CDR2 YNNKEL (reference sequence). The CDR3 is CASSLPSLQSAGNTIYF. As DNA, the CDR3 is TGTGCCAGCAGTCTACCATCTTTACAGTCGGCTGGAAACACCATATATTTT.

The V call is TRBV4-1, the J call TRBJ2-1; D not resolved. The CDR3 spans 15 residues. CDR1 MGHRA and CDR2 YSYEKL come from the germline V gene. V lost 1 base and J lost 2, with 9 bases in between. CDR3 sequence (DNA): TGCGCCAGCAGCCAAGCAGACGAGGCCTACAATGAGCAGTTCTTC. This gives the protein CASSQADEAYNEQFF.

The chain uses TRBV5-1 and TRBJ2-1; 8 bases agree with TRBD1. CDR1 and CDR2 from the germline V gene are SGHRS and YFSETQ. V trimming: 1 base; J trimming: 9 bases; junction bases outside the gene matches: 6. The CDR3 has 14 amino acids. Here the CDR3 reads CASSLTQGAIEQFF. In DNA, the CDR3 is TGCGCCAGCAGCTTGACCCAGGGGGCTATTGAGCAGTTCTTC.